Sequencing of this T cell receptor beta chain was carried out in a study of vaccination and CD4 T cells after COVID-19 (dated by TCRdb to between 2021 and 2023). With respect to the entire study: Convalescent patients had a positive SARS-CoV-2 result on nasal swab PCR, and of these patients, several had mild disease and one had severe disease. Participants got two doses of the Pfizer-BioNTech BNT162b2 vaccine (n=8) or two doses of the Moderna mRNA-1273 vaccine (n=2). For stimulating the cultures, overlapping spike peptide pools were used, derived from SARS-CoV-2 as well as from the common cold coronaviruses HCoV-NL63, HCoV-OC43 and HCoV-229E. In approximately eleven COVID-19 convalescent patients and several infection-naive healthy vaccine recipients, the spike-specific CD4+ TCR repertoire before mRNA vaccination was compared with the repertoire after mRNA vaccination. The time from the second vaccine dose to post-vaccine blood sampling had a median of roughly 70 days and ranged from roughly 13 to 241 days. Six males and four females were included in the convalescent cohort, with two Hispanic individuals, seven Caucasians, two Asians and one multiracial person represented. Control cultures received a CEFX viral epitope pool as the positive control, an HIV-1 Nef peptide pool as the negative control, or no peptide. Post-COVID blood samples from convalescent patients were collected a median of roughly 100 days after diagnosis, with a range of 35 to 161 days.

Taken with the paper, the label for treatment or condition translates to: roughly 10-day PBMC culture with coronavirus spike peptide pools or control peptides (ViraFEST assay). The study used the ViraFEST assay, which expanded antigen-specific T cells with peptide pools and then identified expanded clonotypes by TCR sequencing. Positive SARS-CoV-2 PCR tests in the convalescent patients dated from March to December 2020, before Alpha, Beta and Delta variants emerged in the United States. PBMCs were cultured at roughly 1.9 million per well in IMDM supplemented with about 5.5% human AB serum and about 9.6 IU/ml IL-2, with roughly 10 ug/ml peptide pools added. On days 3 and 7, half of the culture medium was replaced with fresh IL-2-containing medium. After less than 12 days of culture, CD4+ T cells were isolated by negative selection using the EasySep CD4+ T cell isolation kit. PBMCs were separated from whole blood using Ficoll-Paque Plus gradient centrifugation and then either used fresh or cryopreserved at -140C. In general, triplicate wells were set up for every culture condition.

Broader findings and caveats from the paper: Relatively few convalescent patients were included in the study, and early timepoints after natural infection were not analyzed. Among convalescent patients, a median approximately 88% of the SARS-CoV-2-reactive clones seen after vaccination appeared only after vaccination, which suggests priming specific to the vaccine. The median count of SARS-CoV-2-reactive clonotypes went up from approximately 22 after infection to roughly 38 after vaccination, although the change was not significant. Nearly all vaccine-specific clones in convalescent patients (304 of 307) were mono-reactive for SARS-CoV-2 spike rather than cross-reactive with common cold coronaviruses.

Libraries were prepared through PCR. DNA from cultured CD4+ T cells was subjected to TCR sequencing with the Oncomine TCR Beta short-read assay at the Johns Hopkins FTIC core. Genomic DNA was extracted from the cultured CD4+ T cells with the QIAamp micro DNA kit. The Oncomine TCR Beta libraries from cultured CD4+ T cells were pooled using unique dual indexes and then sequenced on an Illumina iSeq 100. The published analysis was carried out like this. Non-productive sequences were removed, and CDR3s that did not start with C, did not end with F or W, or were shorter than 7 amino acids were discarded. Antigen-specific clonotypes were identified with the MANAFEST web application by comparing peptide-stimulated wells with reference and other culture wells. To be called positive, a clone needed an FDR below 0.05, an odds ratio above 5, and a productive frequency above 0.1% in at least two of three replicate wells. A clonotype was classed as cross-reactive if the clonotype showed significant expansion both in SARS-CoV-2 spike wells and in at least one common cold coronavirus spike condition. Levenshtein distances (stringdist) and unrooted phylogenetic trees (ape) in R version 3.6.1 were used to assess CDR3 homology. TCRdb cleaned the public reads at Q25 with fastp, built clones with MiXCR and kept in-frame beta chains. Each entry merges the rows of one CDR3 protein and shows their most common DNA and genes. Here the V and J calls rest on TCRdb's processing, not on the authors' analysis. The sample table holds just over 15,000 distinct CDR3 sequences, of which roughly 74% were seen once. The ten largest clonotypes hold around a sixth of the sample.

Note on this clonotype: Its cognate antigen has yet to be identified. There are no base qualities to consult, and no much larger clone falls within one base.

Cut back by 5 bases and 9 bases, the V and J ends lie 8 bases apart. From a lookup of the germline V gene (reference sequence), CDR1 and CDR2 are DFQATT and SNEGSKA. The CDR3 starts with the cysteine, ends with the phenylalanine, and has 10 residues. Only CDR3 DNA remains: 30 bases, in frame from the first base. The sequence derives from a human donor who had recovered from COVID-19. The V and J segments used are TRBV20-1 and TRBJ2-1; the D region is possibly TRBD1 or TRBD2, each matching across 5 bases. Specimen: CD4+ T cells from blood, cultured in vitro. Here the CDR3 is given as CSAPGTEQFF. The base sequence is TGCAGTGCTCCAGGGACTGAGCAGTTCTTC.